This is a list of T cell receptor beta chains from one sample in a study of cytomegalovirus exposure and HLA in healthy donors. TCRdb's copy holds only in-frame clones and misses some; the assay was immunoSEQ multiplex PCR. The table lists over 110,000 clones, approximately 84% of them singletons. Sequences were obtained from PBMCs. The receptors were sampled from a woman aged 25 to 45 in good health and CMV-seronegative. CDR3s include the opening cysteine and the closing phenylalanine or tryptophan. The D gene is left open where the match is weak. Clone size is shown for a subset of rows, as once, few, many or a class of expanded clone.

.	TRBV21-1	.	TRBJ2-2	CASSKWGRDRGTGELFF	TGTGCCAGCAGCAAATGGGGCCGGGACAGGGGTACCGGGGAGCTGTTTTTT
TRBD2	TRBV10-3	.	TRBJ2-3	CAIRGLGSTDTQYF	TGTGCCATCAGGGGACTAGGAAGCACAGATACGCAGTATTTT
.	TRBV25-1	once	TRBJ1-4	CASSEYRSDEKLFF	TGTGCCAGCAGTGAATATCGCAGTGATGAAAAACTGTTTTTT
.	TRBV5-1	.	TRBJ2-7	CASSLSSGYEQYF	TGCGCCAGCAGCTTGAGCTCCGGTTACGAGCAGTACTTC
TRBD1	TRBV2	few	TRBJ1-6	CASRSTGPSSPLHF	TGTGCCAGCAGGTCGACAGGGCCCTCTTCACCCCTCCACTTT
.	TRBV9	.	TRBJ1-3	CASSYQGSSGNTIYF	TGTGCCAGCAGCTATCAGGGGAGCTCTGGAAACACCATATATTTT
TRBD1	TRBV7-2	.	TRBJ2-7	CASSLEGSGGFYEQYF	TGTGCCAGCAGCTTAGAGGGATCAGGGGGTTTCTACGAGCAGTACTTC
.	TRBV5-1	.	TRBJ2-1	CASNKQFF	TGCGCCAGCAACAAGCAGTTCTTC
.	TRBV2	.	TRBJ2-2	CASRGAGTGELFF	TGTGCCAGCAGGGGGGCGGGCACCGGGGAGCTGTTTTTT
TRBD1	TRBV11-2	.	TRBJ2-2	CASSLIGTGTNTGELFF	TGTGCCAGCAGCTTAATTGGGACAGGGACGAACACCGGGGAGCTGTTTTTT
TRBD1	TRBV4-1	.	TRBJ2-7	CASSPSWTGGGYEQYF	TGCGCCAGCAGCCCAAGCTGGACAGGGGGAGGCTACGAGCAGTACTTC
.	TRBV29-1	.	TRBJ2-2	CSVREYRTGELFF	TGCAGCGTTAGGGAGTATCGAACCGGGGAGCTGTTTTTT
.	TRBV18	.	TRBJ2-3	CASSLVVAKTDTQYF	TGTGCCAGCTCCCTAGTGGTCGCTAAGACAGATACGCAGTATTTT
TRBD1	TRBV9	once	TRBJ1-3	CASSPRQGEGAYLSGNTIYF	TGTGCCAGCAGCCCCAGACAGGGGGAGGGGGCATACCTCTCTGGAAACACCATATATTTT
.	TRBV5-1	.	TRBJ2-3	CASSTSRDRVTHTQYF	.
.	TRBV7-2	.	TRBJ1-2	CASSLGVGQGRGYGYTF	TGTGCCAGCAGCTTAGGAGTAGGGCAGGGCCGGGGGTATGGCTACACCTTC
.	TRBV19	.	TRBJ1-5	CASSIDSSGPQHF	TGTGCCAGTAGTATAGATAGTTCCGGTCCCCAGCATTTT
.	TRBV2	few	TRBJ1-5	CASSDNSNQPQHF	TGTGCCAGCAGTGATAATAGCAATCAGCCCCAGCATTTT
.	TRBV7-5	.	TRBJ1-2	CASSQNTRPGGYTF	TGTGCCAGCAGCCAAAATACGCGACCGGGTGGCTACACCTTC
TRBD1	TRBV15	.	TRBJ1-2	CATSRTGDYGYTF	TGTGCCACCAGCAGGACAGGGGACTATGGCTACACCTTC
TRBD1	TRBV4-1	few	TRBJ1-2	CASSQDENRGYYGYTF	TGCGCCAGCAGCCAAGATGAGAACAGGGGATACTATGGCTACACCTTC
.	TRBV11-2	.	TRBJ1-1	CASSPFGALGTEAFF	TGTGCCAGCAGCCCCTTTGGGGCTCTGGGCACTGAAGCTTTCTTT
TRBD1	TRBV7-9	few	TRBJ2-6	CASSVGLQGAFSGANVLTF	TGTGCCAGCAGCGTAGGATTACAGGGGGCGTTCTCTGGGGCCAACGTCCTGACTTTC
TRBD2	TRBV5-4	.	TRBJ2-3	CASRSGGAGADTQYF	TGTGCCAGCAGAAGCGGGGGGGCGGGGGCAGATACGCAGTATTTT
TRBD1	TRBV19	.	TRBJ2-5	CASSGHAGTGGETQYF	TGTGCCAGTAGTGGCCACGCCGGGACAGGGGGGGAGACCCAGTACTTC
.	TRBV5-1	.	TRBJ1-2	CASSYRRPHYGYTF	TGCGCCAGCAGCTACAGGCGACCCCACTATGGCTACACCTTC
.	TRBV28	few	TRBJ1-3	CASSLFGTTGNTIYF	TGTGCCAGCAGTTTATTTGGGACTACCGGAAACACCATATATTTT
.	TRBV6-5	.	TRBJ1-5	CASSYSQGSNQPQHF	TGTGCCAGCAGTTACTCACAGGGAAGCAATCAGCCCCAGCATTTT
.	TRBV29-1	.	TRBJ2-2	CSVGSGYTGELFF	TGCAGCGTTGGGTCAGGGTACACCGGGGAGCTGTTTTTT
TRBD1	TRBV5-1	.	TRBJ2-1	CASIQGTGSFNEQFF	TGCGCCAGCATTCAAGGGACAGGGTCTTTCAATGAGCAGTTCTTC
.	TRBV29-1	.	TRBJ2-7	CSVLTGSYEQYF	TGCAGCGTTTTGACGGGGTCCTACGAGCAGTACTTC
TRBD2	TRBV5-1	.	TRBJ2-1	CASSLTTSGGGNEQFF	TGCGCCAGCAGCTTGACGACTAGCGGGGGGGGTAATGAGCAGTTCTTC
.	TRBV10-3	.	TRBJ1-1	CAISGENTEAFF	TGTGCCATCAGTGGAGAGAACACTGAAGCTTTCTTT
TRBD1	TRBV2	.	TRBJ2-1	CASSTDRGLMNEQFF	TGTGCCAGCAGTACGGACAGGGGACTAATGAATGAGCAGTTCTTC
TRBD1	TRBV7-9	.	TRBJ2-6	CASSRWTGSGANVLTF	TGTGCCAGCAGCCGGTGGACAGGCTCTGGGGCCAACGTCCTGACTTTC
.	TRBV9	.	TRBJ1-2	CASSPQGSVNYGYTF	TGTGCCAGCAGCCCCCAGGGATCTGTTAACTATGGCTACACCTTC
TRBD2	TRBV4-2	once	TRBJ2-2	CASSQLAGGSSGELFF	TGTGCCAGCAGCCAACTAGCGGGGGGATCCTCCGGGGAGCTGTTTTTT